The text below deals with one T cell receptor (beta chain). The antigen is undetermined. Using RNA template, CDR3s of TCR alpha and beta were amplified with iRepertoire arm-PCR. TCRdb called the multiplex PCR reads again in MiXCR, with one record for every CDR3 protein. The sample holds some 150,000 distinct CDR3 sequences, about two fifths seen once. The data were taken from a study of glioma-infiltrating T cells. Whole-study findings and limits: Tissue and blood shared very few CDR3 sequences. Gliomas, especially low-grade, showed above-expected tissue-blood divergence; non-neoplastic patients showed below.

Input material: glioma tissue, nonneoplastic brain tissue, or PBMCs (not recorded which). The source of this sequence is a human donor with low-grade glioma or glioblastoma, undergoing nonglioma brain surgery, or in good health (not recorded which).

Written as DNA, the CDR3 is TGTGCCAGCAGCTTATCAAGACTAGCGGGTAATGAGCAGTTCTTC. The encoded protein is CASSLSRLAGNEQFF. The J gene is TRBJ2-1, the V gene TRBV7-9; TRBD2 aligns across 10 bases. The CDR3 consists of 15 residues. The junction had 5 bases not matched to a gene; V was cut back by 2 bases and J by 7 bases. CDR1 and CDR2 from the germline V gene are SEHNR and FQNEAQ (reference sequence).